This T cell receptor beta chain was captured in a study of cytomegalovirus exposure and HLA in healthy donors listed by TCRdb under 2017. With regard to the full study: An earlier analysis of roughly 500 of the donors reported 276 Gb of sequence data and around 110 million unique TCR beta sequences from approximately 180 million T cells. An early release that covered about 600 HLA-typed donors contained around 300 gigabases of sequencing data and some 87 million unique TCR sequences. The genetic ancestry cluster associated with self-reported Caucasian donors included over 80% of the 398 genotyped donors. The study aimed to test whether signatures of past pathogen exposure could be identified by cataloging public T cell receptors. The T cell repertoires of several hundred subjects were profiled by immunosequencing and related to cytomegalovirus serostatus. Besides the first cohort of around 670 subjects, a separate validation cohort made up of over 95 different subjects was used. To predict cytomegalovirus infection status, the study combined high-throughput TCR immunosequencing, statistical association of individual TCRs with disease status, and machine learning. A later analysis re-analyzed previously published TCR beta repertoires from 666 donors and added high-resolution HLA genotyping to study TCR occurrence patterns. Rather than using new phenotypic data, the later analysis identified candidate immune exposures from TCR beta sequences and from how often those sequences occurred across donors. An earlier analysis of 587 of the donors used high-throughput TCR beta sequencing to judge whether each TCR beta V gene segment behaved as functional or pseudogenic. Alongside the repertoire data, information on donor age, sex, ethnicity and CMV serostatus was compiled. A later genetic analysis used genome-wide SNP genotypes for about 65% of the roughly 700 donors, treating that subset as a discovery cohort. All discovery cohort repertoires had been generated on a single sequencing platform. Both class I and class II loci were covered by HLA typing, at four-digit resolution. Typing coverage varied by locus: roughly 629-640 donors for A, B, C, DRB1 and DQB1; 522 for DQA1; more than 600 for DPA1; more than 450 for DPB1. A handful of DR-DQ haplotypes were handled as single units for association and clustering because linkage in the cohort was strong. Across roughly 420 genotyped donors of the cohort, an average of approximately 220,000 unique TCR beta nucleotide sequences per donor were sequenced, and 15% to 20% of those sequences were non-productive.

In regard to this clone: Its antigen is not yet known.

Libraries came from the immunoSEQ multiplex PCR assay. For the multiplex PCR, a mixture combining 60 forward primers for TCR Vbeta segments and 13 reverse primers for TCR Jbeta segments was used. The CDR3 region of rearranged TCR beta genes was amplified from genomic DNA by a multiplex PCR assay. Amplified TCR beta libraries were sequenced as 87-base-pair reads on the Illumina HiSeq System. In the paper's pipeline: A later analysis tallied around 87 million unique TCR beta chains across the roughly 610 repertoires, and about 12 million of those chains were shared by two or more donors. To remove PCR and sequencing errors, raw reads were error-corrected and collapsed into unique sequences using a nearest-neighbor algorithm that merged closely related sequences. Alignment of CDR3 sequences to IMGT reference sequences was used to assign V, D and J gene segments. Each retained sequence needed at least a six-nucleotide match to both a V gene segment and a J gene segment. A rearrangement counted as productive if the CDR3 had no stop codons and remained in frame with V and J, and every other rearrangement counted as non-productive. Following IMGT convention, CDR3 was defined as the stretch from the second conserved V-encoded cysteine up to the conserved J-encoded phenylalanine. The earlier analysis of 500 to 600 of the donors excluded sequences that lacked an unambiguous match to a single V gene segment. An earlier analysis of about 590 of the donors classified V segments as functional when productive rearrangements were above 56.7% and as segregating when the standard deviation between donors was above 5%. A statistical classification framework was developed to diagnose cytomegalovirus status using the catalog of TCR beta chain sequences. A later analysis assigned V and J genes by comparing TCR nucleotide sequences with IMGT/GENE-DB human TR gene sequences. Using the TCRdist pipeline, a later analysis assigned CDR3 sequences along with most-parsimonious VDJ recombination scenarios. In a later analysis, each TCR beta chain was defined by its CDR3 amino acid sequence together with its V-gene family, and reads without a unique V-gene family were excluded. As a way to deal with suspected cross-contamination and a sequencing artifact, a later analysis dropped 450 to 700 nucleotide sequences that were highly shared and had low generation probability. For each public chain, a later analysis derived a clonal expansion index from normalized ranks of inferred template counts within each repertoire. Generation probabilities in a later analysis came from a VDJ recombination model fitted to out-of-frame rearrangements, and those results were checked against IGoR. A later analysis scored TCR-TCR, TCR-HLA and TCR-CMV co-occurrence with hypergeometric tests, applying a repertoire-size bias correction to TCR pairs. A later analysis estimated false discovery rates by permuting HLA or CMV assignments 20 times. In a later analysis, co-occurring TCRs were grouped using DBSCAN, and TCRdist sequence similarity was added for clustering within HLA-allele-positive subsets. Co-occurrence clustering excluded repertoires with fewer than 30,000 or more than 120,000 public chains, plus five with anomalous nucleotide sharing. This is the immuneACCESS table as TCRdb keeps it, with only in-frame sequences that have V and J called. A part of the clones is gone; compared with another copy, unresolved V genes explain less than half, and the rest is unexplained. V, J and clone size derive from that table, while D and trimming were established from the DNA sequence. The sample has 200,000 or so clones on record. The top ten clonotypes cover almost 0.75% of the sample.

The cohort was made up of about 610 healthy bone marrow donors. At the time of sampling, every cohort member was nominally healthy, though immune exposures that went unrecorded were likely present. The donor tested CMV seronegative and was one of the 352 seronegative cohort members. A peripheral blood sample was provided by each donor, and peripheral blood mononuclear cells were used for TCR beta sequencing. Genomic DNA extraction from the blood cell samples was performed with the Qiagen DNeasy Blood Extraction Kit. Study-level results and caveats: Linkage disequilibrium might explain the correlated functional status among segregating V segments, but an unknown experimental factor could not be ruled out. A later genetic analysis reported fewer N-insertions in productive TCRs among donors in an Asian-associated ancestry cluster than the roughly 700-donor mean. In a later analysis, the rate of TCR association differed among HLA loci, with DRB1 alleles having the most associated TCRs and HLA-C alleles having the fewest. V-gene and J-gene trimming of TCR beta chains was associated with a missense DCLRE1C variant in a later genetic analysis, and the association was replicated in an independent cohort. A few of the identified cytomegalovirus-associated TCR beta chains were confirmed in vitro to be specific for cytomegalovirus antigens. In a later analysis, some 18,000 TCR beta sequences were associated with specific HLA alleles at a false discovery rate of 0.05. Because some donors lacked HLA typing at each locus, the association tests relied only on the typed subset. In a later analysis, HLA-associated TCR beta chains showed more clonal expansion and lower generation probabilities than non-associated chains that were equally common. A later analysis reported that several top co-occurrence clusters appeared linked to parvovirus B19, influenza, CMV and Epstein-Barr virus. Across donors, most TCR sequences were observed very rarely, whereas some public TCRs were present in many individuals. Because the 87-base-pair reads could not distinguish some IMGT-functional V segments, including TRBV6-2 and TRBV6-3, those segments were excluded. The authors suggested that the approach could potentially be generalized to other disease states and immunological phenotypes. A cluster of highly shared sequence variants was judged likely to represent a technical artifact of the sequencing pipeline. This cohort had only TCR beta chains sequenced, and the lack of alpha or paired-chain data limited which features could be detected. In a later analysis, most CMV-associated TCR beta chains were found to appear HLA-restricted, with HLA associations seemingly driven largely by CMV exposure. A further reported finding was that TCR beta sequences accurately predicted the HLA-A and HLA-B alleles for most subjects in the first cohort. CMV serostatus was the only immune exposure information available for the cohort. In the study, 150 to 200 TCR beta chains were listed as associated with cytomegalovirus. The presence/absence analyses assumed that sequencing depth was roughly uniform across donors, and that assumption may not be true. Broadly in line with IMGT annotations, most TCR beta V segments showed up in productive rearrangements about 90% or about 30% of the time in an earlier analysis of 450 to 750 of the donors. About 15 rarely observed V segments, including chromosome 9 orphons, were excluded from the earlier analysis of about 600 of the donors because counts were too low. In both the original and validation cohorts, the classifier was reported to diagnose cytomegalovirus status with high specificity and sensitivity. Strong co-occurrence of HLA alleles, especially DR and DQ, made assigning TCR associations to individual alleles difficult.

Counted from cysteine to phenylalanine, this CDR3 has 15 amino acids. Just CDR3 DNA is preserved here, 45 bases in frame from base 1. CDR1 and CDR2 were assigned from the germline V gene as SGHDT and YYEEEE. V is pared back by 5 bases and J by 6 bases, with 19 bases lying between the germline termini. The sequencing sample was made of PBMCs. The rearrangement joined TRBV5-6 to TRBJ2-3; no D gene call is confident. The clonotype originates from a boy younger than 18 in good health and CMV-seronegative. The CDR3 reads CASRSVVSLRDTQYF. DNA sequence: TGTGCCAGCAGGTCTGTGGTGAGTCTACGGGATACGCAGTATTTT.